The 26 T cell receptor beta chains below come from one sample, sequenced in a study of vaccination effects on CD4 cells after COVID-19. The method was immunoSEQ multiplex PCR; TCRdb's version includes in-frame clones alone and lacks a portion of them. The sample yields fewer than 25,000 clones, approximately 70% seen once. Expansion with viral peptide pools was applied to antigen-specific CD4+ T cells by the ViraFEST assay prior to sequencing. Isolation of CD4+ T cells took place after about nine days of culture. No antigens are known for them. The source was CD4+ T cells from PBMCs cultured with HCoV-229E spike peptides, collected before COVID-19 vaccination. All receptors derive from a human donor who received a COVID-19 vaccine.

The chain links TRBV5-1 to TRBJ2-5; D unclear. The CDR3 consists of 15 residues. V gave up 0 bases and J gave up 3 bases, with 12 bases separating them. The germline CDR1 and CDR2 sequences are SGHRS and YFSETQ. The CDR3 coding sequence is TGCGCCAGCAGCTTGGCCGTGTCAGAAGAAGAGACCCAGTACTTC. Translating it yields CASSLAVSEEETQYF.

This chain connects TRBV9 to TRBJ2-5, with D perhaps given as TRBD1 or TRBD2 (5 bases each). The V end was cut by 4 bases, the J end by 7 bases, with 20 bases between. The germline gives CDR1 SGDLS, CDR2 YYNGEE. There are 15 residues in the CDR3. CDR3 in amino acids: CASSSREGRGGTQYF. In nucleotides, the CDR3 is TGTGCCAGCAGCTCGAGAGAGGGGCGAGGAGGGACCCAGTACTTC.

This clone has only a few counts. The CDR3 DNA sequence: TGTGCCAGCAGCTTAGCGGGAGCTATGAGGAATGAGCAGTTCTTC. Encoded protein: CASSLAGAMRNEQFF. The chain employs TRBV27 and TRBJ2-1, with TRBD2 matching 9 bases. The V and J ends lost 6 bases and 7 bases, in that order; junction bases with no gene match: 10. The CDR3 is made up of 15 amino acids. Germline CDR1 MNHEY, CDR2 SMNVEV (reference sequence).

This chain connects TRBV30 to TRBJ1-5; 8 bases are shared with TRBD1. Germline CDR1 GTSNPN, CDR2 SVGIG (reference sequence). CDR3 length: 15 amino acids. Losses at the gene ends were 2 bases for V and 3 bases for J; bases not matched to a gene: 6. The CDR3 loop is CAWSKGQGYNQPQHF. CDR3 DNA: TGTGCCTGGAGTAAAGGACAGGGCTACAATCAGCCCCAGCATTTT. The whole variable domain, remainder taken from reference TRBV30 and TRBJ1-5, is SQTIHQWPATLVQPVGSPLSLECTVEGTSNPNLYWYRQAAGRGLQLLFYSVGIGQISSEVPQNLSASRPQDRQFILSSKKLLLSDSGFYLCAWSKGQGYNQPQHFGDGTRLSIL.

CDR3 region: CASSQVGKRNGYTF. CDR3 nucleotides: TGCGCCAGCAGCCAAGTAGGAAAGCGGAATGGCTACACCTTC. This chain connects TRBV4-1 to TRBJ1-2; D gene ambiguous. V was shortened by 1 base and J by 6 bases, with 12 bases between the two germline ends. CDR1 and CDR2 from the germline V gene are MGHRA and YSYEKL. This CDR3 comprises 14 residues.

The J gene is TRBJ2-3, the V gene TRBV11-2; 11 bases fit TRBD2. CDR1 and CDR2 (germline): SGHAT, FQNNGV. J lost 5 bases, V lost 3 bases, and 7 bases had no gene match. The CDR3 loop spans 16 amino acids. The CDR3 protein is CASSFSGRALRDTQYF. CDR3 in DNA: TGTGCCAGCAGCTTTAGCGGGAGGGCCCTGAGAGATACGCAGTATTTT.

This clone was seen just once. CDR3 DNA sequence: TGTGCCTGGGAATCGGCATGGACTAGCGGGTTCACAGATACGCAGTATTTT. It translates to CAWESAWTSGFTDTQYF. The rearrangement uses TRBV30 and TRBJ2-3; 11 positions agree with TRBD2. After removal of 5 bases from V and 2 bases from J, the junction contained 12 bases not matched to a gene. This CDR3 is 17 amino acids long. CDR1 and CDR2 (germline): GTSNPN, SVGIG (reference sequence).

The J gene is TRBJ1-5, the V gene TRBV5-5; D is unresolved. This CDR3 has 16 residues. Looked up from germline, CDR1 is SGHKS and CDR2 is YYEKEE (reference sequence). Trimming cost V 0 bases and J 0 bases, with 10 bases left between them. DNA of the CDR3: TGTGCCAGCAGCTTGGCAGGTACCCTTAGCAATCAGCCCCAGCATTTT. It codes for CASSLAGTLSNQPQHF.

The rearrangement joins TRBV10-3 to TRBJ2-1, with 10 bases matching TRBD1. This CDR3 has 14 amino acids. Germline CDR1 ENHRY, CDR2 SYGVKD. Losses at the gene ends were 6 bases for V and 8 bases for J; bases not matched to a gene: 7. CDR3 amino acids: CAISLDRGFDEQFF. The CDR3, as DNA: TGTGCCATCAGCTTGGACAGGGGGTTTGATGAGCAGTTCTTC.

The chain recombines TRBV10-3 with TRBJ2-5; D possibly matches TRBD1 or TRBD2 (6 bases each). Germline V gene lookup returns CDR1 ENHRY and CDR2 SYGVKD. V shed 8 bases and J shed 3 bases, with 13 bases lying between them. The CDR3 extends over 13 amino acids. The CDR3 is CAIRRGQEETQYF. The CDR3 DNA is TGTGCCATCCGGAGGGGACAAGAAGAGACCCAGTACTTC.

The chain is built from TRBV10-3 and TRBJ2-2; D possibly corresponds to TRBD1 (6 bases). This CDR3 contains 13 residues. From germline, CDR1 is ENHRY and CDR2 SYGVKD. With 6 bases removed from V and 3 bases from J, the gap between germline ends came to 8 bases. CDR3 in DNA: TGTGCCATCAGCCGGACAGACACCGGGGAGCTGTTTTTT. It codes for CAISRTDTGELFF.

V is TRBV6-5 and J is TRBJ1-6; D not resolved. Looked up from germline, CDR1 is MNHEY and CDR2 is SVGAGI. The CDR3 contains 15 residues. Trimming shortened V by 6 bases and J by 9 bases, and 18 bases separated the two germline ends. The CDR3 loop is CASRTRRGIGSPLHF. The DNA for the CDR3 is TGTGCCAGCAGGACAAGACGGGGTATAGGTTCACCCCTCCACTTT.

This clone was seen a handful of times. The CDR3 DNA sequence: TGTGCCACCAGTGATTCGTCCAGGATGGTTGAAAAACTGTTTTTT. It specifies CATSDSSRMVEKLFF. The genes are TRBV24-1 and TRBJ1-4; D call uncertain. V was pared by 2 bases and J by 7 bases, with 13 bases between. Germline V gives CDR1 KGHDR, CDR2 SFDVKD. The CDR3 loop spans 15 amino acids.

This clone was detected only once. The CDR3 DNA is TGTGCCAGCGACAAACCGGGACGCTACAATGAGCAGTTCTTC. It codes for CASDKPGRYNEQFF. This chain connects TRBV7-9 to TRBJ2-1; D is tentatively TRBD1 or TRBD2 (5 bases each). This CDR3 contains 14 residues. The V gene lost 8 bases and the J gene lost 3 bases, with 14 bases spanning the gap. Per germline, CDR1 SEHNR and CDR2 FQNEAQ (reference sequence).

In its sample, this clone was seen a few times. The rearrangement uses TRBV5-4 and TRBJ1-6; no firm D call. Per germline, CDR1 SGHNT and CDR2 YYREEE (reference sequence). The CDR3 is 12 amino acids. Trimming removed 5 bases from V and 6 bases from J, with 6 bases in between. CDR3 bases: TGTGCCAGCAGGGCGACTAATTCACCCCTCCACTTT. This translates into CASRATNSPLHF. The full variable domain, in which reference TRBV5-4 and TRBJ1-6 provide the parts outside the CDR3, is ETGVTQSPTHLIKTRGQQVTLRCSSQSGHNTVSWYQQALGQGPQFIFQYYREEENGRGNFPPRFSGLQFPNYSSELNVNALELDDSALYLCASRATNSPLHFGNGTRLTVT.

As regards this clone: The identical CDR3 is also encoded by other nucleotide sequences in the sample. V gene TRBV19 combines with J gene TRBJ1-5; D not certain. Germline CDR1 and CDR2: LNHDA and SQIVND (reference sequence). V lost 5 bases and J lost 0, with 5 bases in between. The CDR3 contains 13 residues. CDR3 in DNA: TGTGCCAGTAGTCCGTATAGCAATCAGCCCCAGCATTTT. The encoded protein is CASSPYSNQPQHF.

CDR3 amino acids: CASSYDSSEAFF. Written as DNA, the CDR3 is TGTGCCAGCAGTTACGATAGCTCAGAAGCTTTCTTT. The chain recombines TRBV6-5 with TRBJ1-1; D is uncertain. Germline V gene data show CDR1 as MNHEY and CDR2 as SVGAGI. With 2 bases removed from V and 8 bases from J, the gap between germline ends came to 9 bases. This CDR3 is 12 amino acids long.

This clone showed up just once. The genes are TRBV21-1 and TRBJ2-5; the table's TRBD2 call for D was not verified on the DNA. TRBV21-1 is labeled a pseudogene. The CDR3 length is 17 residues. The CDR3 DNA reads as TGTGCCAGCAGCAAACGGACGGTGCGGGGGGTTCAAGAGACCCAGTACTTC. Translated: CASSKRTVRGVQETQYF.

The V gene is TRBV2, the J gene TRBJ1-2, with TRBD1 matching over 9 bases. The CDR3 totals 15 residues. With 1 base clipped from V and 8 bases from J, the junction kept 8 bases outside the gene matches. CDR1 and CDR2 (germline): SNHLY, FYNNEI. Here the CDR3 reads CASSEVQTGGGGYTF. The CDR3 DNA reads TGTGCCAGCAGTGAAGTTCAGACAGGGGGAGGAGGCTACACCTTC. Drawing the rest from reference TRBV2 and TRBJ1-2, the complete variable domain is EPEVTQTPSHQVTQMGQEVILRCVPISNHLYFYWYRQILGQKVEFLVSFYNNEISEKSEIFDDQFSVERPDGSNFTLKIRSTKLEDSAMYFCASSEVQTGGGGYTFGSGTRLTVV.

The genes are TRBV6-6 and TRBJ1-1; D is unclear. V was pared by 4 bases and J by 0 bases, with 3 bases between. CDR1 MNHNY and CDR2 SVGAGI come from the germline V gene (reference sequence). The CDR3 totals 12 residues. This CDR3 reads CASSSMNTEAFF. CDR3 sequence (DNA): TGTGCCAGCAGTTCCATGAACACTGAAGCTTTCTTT.

The chain has TRBV6-2 or TRBV6-3 and TRBJ2-3; possible D gene TRBD2, 5 bases. This CDR3 is built from 15 residues. Germline assignment: CDR1 MNHEY and CDR2 SVGEGT. The V gene lost 5 bases and the J gene lost 2 bases, with 14 bases spanning the gap. CDR3 sequence: CASSVYRDNTDTQYF. CDR3 sequence (DNA): TGTGCCAGCAGTGTGTACCGGGATAACACAGATACGCAGTATTTT.

The chain couples TRBV10-3 to TRBJ1-1, with D unclear. Trimming cost V 10 bases and J 7 bases, with 13 bases left between them. CDR1 ENHRY and CDR2 SYGVKD come from the germline V gene. The length of the CDR3 is 11 residues. CDR3 bases: TGTGCCACAGCGGGAGGGATTGAAGCTTTCTTT. Amino acid sequence: CATAGGIEAFF.

The V and J genes are TRBV29-1 and TRBJ1-1; the D gene is possibly TRBD1 (6 bases). Trimming removed 6 bases at V and 4 bases at J, with 9 bases between. CDR1 is SQVTM, CDR2 ANQGSEA, per germline. The CDR3 loop spans 11 amino acids. DNA for the CDR3: TGCAGCGTAACAGGGAGCACTGAAGCTTTCTTT. Translation gives CSVTGSTEAFF.

CDR3 region: CAGRTSGVGEQYF. In nucleotides, the CDR3 is TGTGCCGGTAGGACGTCGGGTGTGGGTGAGCAGTACTTC. This chain links TRBV6-5 with TRBJ2-7; D is undetermined. V was trimmed by 11 bases and J by 7 bases, leaving 21 bases between them. CDR1 and CDR2 from the germline V gene are MNHEY and SVGAGI. CDR3 length: 13 amino acids.

This chain links TRBV29-1 with TRBJ2-1, with 10 bases aligning to TRBD2. Per germline, CDR1 SQVTM and CDR2 ANQGSEA. Losses at the gene ends were 5 bases for V and 4 bases for J; bases not matched to a gene: 2. The CDR3 spans 13 residues. CDR3 sequence (DNA): TGCAGCGTTTCTAGCGGGGGATACAATGAGCAGTTCTTC. Encoded protein: CSVSSGGYNEQFF.

The chain couples TRBV12-3 or TRBV12-4 to TRBJ1-1; D call uncertain. V was trimmed by 2 bases and J by 3 bases, leaving 7 bases between them. The CDR3 contains 13 residues. This chain's CDR3 is CASSLNPYTEAFF. CDR3 DNA sequence: TGTGCCAGCAGTTTAAATCCGTACACTGAAGCTTTCTTT.